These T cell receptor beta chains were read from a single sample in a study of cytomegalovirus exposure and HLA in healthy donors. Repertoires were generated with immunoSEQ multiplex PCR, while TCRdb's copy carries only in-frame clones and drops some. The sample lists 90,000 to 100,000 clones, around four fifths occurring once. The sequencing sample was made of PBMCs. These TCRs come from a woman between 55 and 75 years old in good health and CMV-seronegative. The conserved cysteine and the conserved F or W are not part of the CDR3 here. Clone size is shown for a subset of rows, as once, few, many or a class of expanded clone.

ASMGEGCYT	TRBV25-1	TRBJ1-2	.
ASSESREGPQH	TRBV6-4	TRBJ1-5	.
ASSFYEQY	TRBV6-1	TRBJ2-7	few
ASSPLGQDATNEKLF	TRBV2	TRBJ1-4	.
ASSLIGDSGKLGGEQF	TRBV5-6	TRBJ2-1	.
ASSKTGDRTLGVFPLH	TRBV21-1	TRBJ1-6	.
ASSPWTGEVSDEQY	TRBV5-1	TRBJ2-7	.
ASSLARTGGTEAF	TRBV7-9	TRBJ1-1	.
ASGQGLVDRQPQH	TRBV19	TRBJ1-5	.
ASSLAGQSYEQY	TRBV7-2	TRBJ2-7	.
ASSQRTGMNTEAF	TRBV14	TRBJ1-1	.
ASSIQVTDTQY	TRBV19	TRBJ2-3	few
ASSLGRTEYGYT	TRBV13	TRBJ1-2	.
ASSLGRQGTEAF	TRBV11-2	TRBJ1-1	.
ASRTTGTGRREQY	TRBV6-1	TRBJ2-7	.
ASSQDRGENEQF	TRBV4-3	TRBJ2-1	.
AISDLGANTEAF	TRBV10-3	TRBJ1-1	.
ASSYLGQENEKLF	TRBV6-5	TRBJ1-4	few
ASSPPGGSNNEQF	TRBV5-1	TRBJ2-1	.
ASGLSLEGLAGEKQF	TRBV12-5	TRBJ2-1	.
ASSLVDRAQPQH	TRBV7-2	TRBJ1-5	.
ASSFPGQGAETQY	TRBV28	TRBJ2-5	.
ASSPGLAGVPYEQY	TRBV18	TRBJ2-7	.
ASSSTSGFSYNEQF	TRBV7-9	TRBJ2-1	.
ASSTQREGTEQF	TRBV7-8	TRBJ2-1	.
ASRGAGGLETQY	TRBV28	TRBJ2-5	.
ASSVGGASTDTQY	TRBV9	TRBJ2-3	.
ASSPDRGRENTEAF	TRBV18	TRBJ1-1	.
ASSDRGGWDSSYNEQF	TRBV25-1	TRBJ2-1	.
AWSPGTSGTNTGELF	TRBV30	TRBJ2-2	.
ASSRTGGNTEAF	TRBV7-9	TRBJ1-1	.
ASSLGGTSGNNEQF	TRBV5-1	TRBJ2-1	.
ARGTSVTTDTQY	TRBV30	TRBJ2-3	.
ASSLTTDTEAF	TRBV5-1	TRBJ1-1	few
ASRGQGEEKLF	TRBV6-5	TRBJ1-4	.
ASSRPVAGAETQY	TRBV7-9	TRBJ2-5	.
ASAWRTGFVEQY	TRBV6-5	TRBJ2-7	.
ASSVRRGSYT	TRBV5-6	TRBJ1-2	.
ASSSAGAGAYEQY	TRBV5-4	TRBJ2-7	.
ASSEGQGLANYGYT	TRBV6-1	TRBJ1-2	few
ASSLTGGSYNEQF	TRBV5-1	TRBJ2-1	.
ASSEATGQETQY	TRBV10-2	TRBJ2-5	.
ASRFRGVVRPQH	TRBV28	TRBJ1-5	once
ASSHGTWIINEKLF	TRBV7-8	TRBJ1-4	.
ASRRGGAQEQY	TRBV6-5	TRBJ2-7	.
ASSLEDRERNF	TRBV5-1	TRBJ2-1	.
ASSLAGTGGGYT	TRBV5-4	TRBJ1-2	.
ASSVASHPGADTQY	TRBV9	TRBJ2-3	.
SVSTGRTEAF	TRBV29-1	TRBJ1-1	.
ASSPLETAYEQY	TRBV9	TRBJ2-7	.
ASSDNLGGAGGQGYT	TRBV10-2	TRBJ1-2	.
ASSPPLDSGSLFSLEQF	TRBV18	TRBJ2-1	few
AISESTAEAF	TRBV10-3	TRBJ1-1	few
ASSTLGVRDQPQH	TRBV2	TRBJ1-5	.
ASRAGGLGQPQH	TRBV6-5	TRBJ1-5	.